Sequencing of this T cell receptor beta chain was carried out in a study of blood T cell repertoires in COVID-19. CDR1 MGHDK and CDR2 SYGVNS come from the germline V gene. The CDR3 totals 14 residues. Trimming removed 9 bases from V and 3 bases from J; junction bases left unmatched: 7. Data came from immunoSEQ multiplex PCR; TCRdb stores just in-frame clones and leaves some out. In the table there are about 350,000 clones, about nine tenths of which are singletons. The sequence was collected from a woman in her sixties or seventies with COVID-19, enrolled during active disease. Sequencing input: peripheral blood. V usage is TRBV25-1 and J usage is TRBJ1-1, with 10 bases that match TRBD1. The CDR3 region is CASEGTGADTEAFF. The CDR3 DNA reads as TGTGCCAGTGAGGGGACAGGGGCGGACACTGAAGCTTTCTTT.